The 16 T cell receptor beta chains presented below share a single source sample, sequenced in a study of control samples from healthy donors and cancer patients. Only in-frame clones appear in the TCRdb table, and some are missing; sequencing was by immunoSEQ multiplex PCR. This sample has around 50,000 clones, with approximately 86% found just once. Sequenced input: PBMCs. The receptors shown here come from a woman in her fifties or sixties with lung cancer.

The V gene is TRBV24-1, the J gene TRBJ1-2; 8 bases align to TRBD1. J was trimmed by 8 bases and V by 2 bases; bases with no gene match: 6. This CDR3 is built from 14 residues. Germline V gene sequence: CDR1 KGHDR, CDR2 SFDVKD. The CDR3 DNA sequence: TGTGCCACCAGTGATTCGACAGGGGCGGGCGGCTACACCTTC. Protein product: CATSDSTGAGGYTF.

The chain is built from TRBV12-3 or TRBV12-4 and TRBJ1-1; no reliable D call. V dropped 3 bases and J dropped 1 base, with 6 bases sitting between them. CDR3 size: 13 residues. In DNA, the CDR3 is TGTGCCAGCAGTTTGATAGGGAACACTGAAGCTTTCTTT. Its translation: CASSLIGNTEAFF.

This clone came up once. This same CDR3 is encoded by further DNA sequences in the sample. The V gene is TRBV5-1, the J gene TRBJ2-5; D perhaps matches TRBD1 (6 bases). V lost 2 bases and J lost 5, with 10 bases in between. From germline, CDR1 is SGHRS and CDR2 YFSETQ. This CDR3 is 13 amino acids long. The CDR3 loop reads CASSLQGTETQYF. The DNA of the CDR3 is TGCGCCAGCAGCTTACAGGGCACCGAGACCCAGTACTTC.

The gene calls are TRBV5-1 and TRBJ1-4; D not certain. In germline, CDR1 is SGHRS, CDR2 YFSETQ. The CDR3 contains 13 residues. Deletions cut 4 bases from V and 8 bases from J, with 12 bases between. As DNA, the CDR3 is TGCGCCAGCAGCGAATGGGAAGGGGAAAAACTGTTTTTT. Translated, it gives CASSEWEGEKLFF. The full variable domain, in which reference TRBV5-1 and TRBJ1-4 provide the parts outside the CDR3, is KAGVTQTPRYLIKTRGQQVTLSCSPISGHRSVSWYQQTPGQGLQFLFEYFSETQRNKGNFPGRFSGRQFSNSRSEMNVSTLELGDSALYLCASSEWEGEKLFFGSGTQLSVL.

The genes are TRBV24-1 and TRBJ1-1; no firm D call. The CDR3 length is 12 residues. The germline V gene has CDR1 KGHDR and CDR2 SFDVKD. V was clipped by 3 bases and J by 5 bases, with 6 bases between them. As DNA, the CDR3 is TGTGCCACCAGTGATCTCGGAACTGAAGCTTTCTTT. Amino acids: CATSDLGTEAFF.

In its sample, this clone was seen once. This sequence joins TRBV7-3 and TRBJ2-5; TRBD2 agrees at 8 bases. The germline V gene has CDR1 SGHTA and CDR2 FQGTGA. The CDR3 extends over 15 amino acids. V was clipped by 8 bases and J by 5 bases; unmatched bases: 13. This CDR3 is CASSAGGQKSETQYF. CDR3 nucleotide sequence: TGTGCCAGCTCTGCGGGGGGCCAAAAGTCGGAGACCCAGTACTTC.

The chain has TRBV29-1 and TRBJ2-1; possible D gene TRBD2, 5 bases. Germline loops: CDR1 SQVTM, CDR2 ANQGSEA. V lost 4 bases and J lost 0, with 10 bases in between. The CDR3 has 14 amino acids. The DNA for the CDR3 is TGCAGCGTTGGAGGGATTCCCTCCTACAATGAGCAGTTCTTC. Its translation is CSVGGIPSYNEQFF.

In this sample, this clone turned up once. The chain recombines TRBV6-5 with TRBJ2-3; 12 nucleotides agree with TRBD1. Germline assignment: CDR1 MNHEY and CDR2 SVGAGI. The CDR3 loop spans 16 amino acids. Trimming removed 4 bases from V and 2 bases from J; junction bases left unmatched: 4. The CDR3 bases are TGTGCCAGCAGTTCCGGGACAGGGGGCATCACAGATACGCAGTATTTT. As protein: CASSSGTGGITDTQYF.

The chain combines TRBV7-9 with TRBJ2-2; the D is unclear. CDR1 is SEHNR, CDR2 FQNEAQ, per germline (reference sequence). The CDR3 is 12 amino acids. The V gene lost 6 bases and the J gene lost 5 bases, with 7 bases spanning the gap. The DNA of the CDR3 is TGTGCCAGCAGGGGAAATACCGGGGAGCTGTTTTTT. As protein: CASRGNTGELFF.

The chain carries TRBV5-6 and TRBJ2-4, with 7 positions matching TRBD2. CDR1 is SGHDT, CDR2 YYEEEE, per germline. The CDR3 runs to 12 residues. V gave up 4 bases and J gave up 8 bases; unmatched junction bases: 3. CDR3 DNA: TGTGCCAGCAGCGTGGGAGGGGACATTCAGTACTTC. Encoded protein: CASSVGGDIQYF.

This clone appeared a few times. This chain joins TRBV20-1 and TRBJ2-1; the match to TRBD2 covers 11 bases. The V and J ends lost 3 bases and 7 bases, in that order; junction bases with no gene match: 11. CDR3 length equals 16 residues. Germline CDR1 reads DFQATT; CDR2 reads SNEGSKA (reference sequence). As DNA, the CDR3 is TGCAGTGCTAGTCTACCGGGACTAGCGGCGAAAAATGAGCAGTTCTTC. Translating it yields CSASLPGLAAKNEQFF.

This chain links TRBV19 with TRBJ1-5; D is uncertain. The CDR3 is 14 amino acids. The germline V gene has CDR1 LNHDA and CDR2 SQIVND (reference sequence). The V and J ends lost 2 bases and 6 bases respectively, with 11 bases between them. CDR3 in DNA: TGTGCCAGTAGTATATCAATTCGCGGTCAGCCCCAGCATTTT. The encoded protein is CASSISIRGQPQHF.

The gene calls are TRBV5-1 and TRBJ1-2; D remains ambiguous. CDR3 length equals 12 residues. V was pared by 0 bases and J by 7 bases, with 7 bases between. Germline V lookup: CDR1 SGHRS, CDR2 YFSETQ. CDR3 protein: CASSLGESGYTF. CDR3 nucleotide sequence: TGCGCCAGCAGCTTGGGGGAGAGTGGCTACACCTTC.

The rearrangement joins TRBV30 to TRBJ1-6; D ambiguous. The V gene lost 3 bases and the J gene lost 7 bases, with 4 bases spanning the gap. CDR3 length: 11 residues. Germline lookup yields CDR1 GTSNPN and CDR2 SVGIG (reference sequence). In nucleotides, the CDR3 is TGTGCCTGGAGCGTGAATTCACCCCTCCACTTT. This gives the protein CAWSVNSPLHF.

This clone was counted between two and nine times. This CDR3 reads CASSSSGIPLFNTGELFF. The DNA of the CDR3 is TGTGCCAGCAGCTCTAGCGGGATCCCTTTATTTAACACCGGGGAGCTGTTTTTT. The chain combines TRBV7-6 with TRBJ2-2; 9 nucleotides line up with TRBD2. The germline V gene has CDR1 SGHVS and CDR2 FNYEAQ. Germline trimming cut 4 bases from V and 2 bases from J; bases unmatched to any gene: 11. The length of the CDR3 is 18 residues.

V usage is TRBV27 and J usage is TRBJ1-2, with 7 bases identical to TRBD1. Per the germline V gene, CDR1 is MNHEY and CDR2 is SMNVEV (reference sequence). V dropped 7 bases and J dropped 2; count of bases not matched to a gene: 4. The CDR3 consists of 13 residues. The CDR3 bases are TGTGCCAGCAAAAGGACAGGAAACTATGGCTACACCTTC. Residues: CASKRTGNYGYTF.